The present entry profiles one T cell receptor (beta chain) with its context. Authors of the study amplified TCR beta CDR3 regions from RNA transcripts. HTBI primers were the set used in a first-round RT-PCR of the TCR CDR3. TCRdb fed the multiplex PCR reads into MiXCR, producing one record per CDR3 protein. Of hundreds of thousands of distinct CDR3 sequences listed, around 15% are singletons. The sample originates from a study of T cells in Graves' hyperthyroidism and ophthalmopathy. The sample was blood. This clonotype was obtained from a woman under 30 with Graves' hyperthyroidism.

The CDR3 DNA reads as TGTGCCAGCAGCTTACACCCAGCGGGAGGGTTCCCCGGGGAGCTGTTTTTT. Its protein is CASSLHPAGGFPGELFF. J is TRBJ2-2 and V is TRBV11-2; 10 bases line up with TRBD2. Per germline, CDR1 SGHAT and CDR2 FQNNGV. V trimming: 2 bases; J trimming: 6 bases; junction bases outside the gene matches: 9. The CDR3 has 17 residues. Looking up the rest from reference TRBV11-2 and TRBJ2-2 gives the full variable domain: EAGVAQSPRYKIIEKRQSVAFWCNPISGHATLYWYQQILGQGPKLLIQFQNNGVVDDSQLPKDRFSAERLKGVDSTLKIQPAKLEDSAVYLCASSLHPAGGFPGELFFGEGSRLTVL.